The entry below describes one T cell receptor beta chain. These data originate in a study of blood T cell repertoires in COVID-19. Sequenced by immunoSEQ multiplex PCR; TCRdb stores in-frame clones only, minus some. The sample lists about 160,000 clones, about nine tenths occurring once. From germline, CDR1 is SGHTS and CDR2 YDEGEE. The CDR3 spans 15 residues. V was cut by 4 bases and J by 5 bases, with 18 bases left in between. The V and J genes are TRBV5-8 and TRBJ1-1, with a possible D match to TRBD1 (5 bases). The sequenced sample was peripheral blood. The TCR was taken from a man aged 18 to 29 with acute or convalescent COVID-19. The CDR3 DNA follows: TGTGCCAGCAGCCTTGGGGAACAAGGGGATACTGAAGCTTTCTTT. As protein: CASSLGEQGDTEAFF.